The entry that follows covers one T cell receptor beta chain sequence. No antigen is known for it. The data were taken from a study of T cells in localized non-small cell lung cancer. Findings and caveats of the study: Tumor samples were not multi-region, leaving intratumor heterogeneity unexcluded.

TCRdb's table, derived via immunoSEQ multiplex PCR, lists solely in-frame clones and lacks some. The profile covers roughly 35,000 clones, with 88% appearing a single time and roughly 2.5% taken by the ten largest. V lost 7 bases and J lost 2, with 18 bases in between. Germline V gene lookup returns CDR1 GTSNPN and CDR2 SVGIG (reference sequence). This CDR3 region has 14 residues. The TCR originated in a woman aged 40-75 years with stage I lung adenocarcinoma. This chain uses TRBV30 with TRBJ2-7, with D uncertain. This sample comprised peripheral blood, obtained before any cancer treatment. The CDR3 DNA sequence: TGTGCCTCCTCCGACTCTCCAGTAACCTACGAGCAGTACTTC. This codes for CASSDSPVTYEQYF.